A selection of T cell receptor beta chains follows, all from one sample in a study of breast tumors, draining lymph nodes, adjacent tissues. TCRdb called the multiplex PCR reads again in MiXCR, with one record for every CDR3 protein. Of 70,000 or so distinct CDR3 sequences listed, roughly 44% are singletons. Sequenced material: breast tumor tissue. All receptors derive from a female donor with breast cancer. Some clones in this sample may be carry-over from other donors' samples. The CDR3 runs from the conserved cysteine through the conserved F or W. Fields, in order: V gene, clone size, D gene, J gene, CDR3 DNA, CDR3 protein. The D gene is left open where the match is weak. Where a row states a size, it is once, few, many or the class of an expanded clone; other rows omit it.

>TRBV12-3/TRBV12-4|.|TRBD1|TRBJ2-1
TGTGCCAGCAGTTTCCGGACAGGATACAATGAGCAGTTCTTC
CASSFRTGYNEQFF
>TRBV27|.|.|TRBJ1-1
TGTGCCAGCAGTTTGGTCGGGGTTTGGGACACTGAAGCTTTCTTT
CASSLVGVWDTEAFF
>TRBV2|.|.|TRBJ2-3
TGTGCCAGCAGCCCCCTGGAGGGGCGCACAGATACGCAGTATTTT
CASSPLEGRTDTQYF
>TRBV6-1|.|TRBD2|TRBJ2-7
TGTGCCAGCAGTCAGCCCGGGACTAGCGGCTACGAGCAGTACTTC
CASSQPGTSGYEQYF
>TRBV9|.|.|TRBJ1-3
TGTGCCAGCAGGCATAACGCGGCAGGGCGAGGAAACACCATATATTTT
CASRHNAAGRGNTIYF
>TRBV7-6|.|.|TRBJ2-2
TGTGCCAGCGCCCCTGGGGAGCTGTTTTTT
CASAPGELFF
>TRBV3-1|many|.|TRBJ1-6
TGTGCCAGCAGCGAGCCGACGGGCTATAATTCACCCCTCCACTTT
CASSEPTGYNSPLHF
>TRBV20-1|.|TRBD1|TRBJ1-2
TGCAGAGCAAGAGCGGGGACAGCTTCGATTAACTATGGCTACACCTTC
CRARAGTASINYGYTF
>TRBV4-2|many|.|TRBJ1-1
TGTGCCAGCAGCCAAGGGAGGGGGTTGAACACTGAAGCTTTCTTT
CASSQGRGLNTEAFF
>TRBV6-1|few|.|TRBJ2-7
TGTGCCAGCAGTCAAGCGGTCCGGCCTTACGAGCAGTACTTC
CASSQAVRPYEQYF
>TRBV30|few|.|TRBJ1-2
TGTGCCTGGAGTCCGCCGGGGGGAATTAACTATGGCTACACCTTC
CAWSPPGGINYGYTF
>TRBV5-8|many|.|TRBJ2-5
TGTGCCAGCAGCTTGGTTGGAGGTAGGAAAGAGACCCAGTACTTC
CASSLVGGRKETQYF
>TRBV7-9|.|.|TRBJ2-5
TGTGCCAGCAGCTCTAGGGAGGGGGATCAAGAGACCCAGTACTTC
CASSSREGDQETQYF
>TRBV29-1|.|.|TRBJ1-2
TGCAGTGCAGACGGGACTAGCGGGAATGGCTACACCTTC
CSADGTSGNGYTF
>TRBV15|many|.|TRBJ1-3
TGTGCCACCAGCAGAGGACACCTCTCTGGAAACACCATATATTTT
CATSRGHLSGNTIYF
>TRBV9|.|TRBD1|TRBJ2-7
TGTGCCAGCAGCTTAGGGACAGGAAGCGTCTACGAGCAGTACTTC
CASSLGTGSVYEQYF
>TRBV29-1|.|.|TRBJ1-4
TGCAGCGTATCCAACACCGTTAACACTGAAAAACTGTTTTTT
CSVSNTVNTEKLFF
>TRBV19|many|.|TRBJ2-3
TGTGCCTCGGGAAGGCAACGCTCTAGCACAGATACGCAGTATTTT
CASGRQRSSTDTQYF
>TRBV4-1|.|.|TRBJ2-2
TGCGCCAGCAGCCAAGAAGGGACGTTTCCCGGGGAGCTGTTTTTT
CASSQEGTFPGELFF
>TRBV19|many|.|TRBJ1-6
TGTGCCAGTAGTATGGGTAATAATTCACCCCTCCACTTT
CASSMGNNSPLHF
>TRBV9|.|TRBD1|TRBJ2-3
TGTGCCAGCAGCGTACCGGACAGGGGGCTGACAGATACGCAGTATTTT
CASSVPDRGLTDTQYF
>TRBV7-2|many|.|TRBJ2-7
TGTGCCAGTAACGACCAGGGGGGTTGGGGCGAGCAGTACTTC
CASNDQGGWGEQYF
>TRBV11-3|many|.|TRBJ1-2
TGTGCCAGCAGCTTAGATCGAACGGGGGGCTACACCTTC
CASSLDRTGGYTF
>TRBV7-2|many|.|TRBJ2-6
TGTGCCAGCAGCTACGGGGGTGAAAGGGCCAACGTCCTGACTTTC
CASSYGGERANVLTF
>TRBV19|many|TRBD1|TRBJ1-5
TGTGCCAGTAGTACGACAGGGGGAAATCAGCCCCAGCATTTT
CASSTTGGNQPQHF
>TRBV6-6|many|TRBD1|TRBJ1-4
TGTGCCAGCAGTTACCGCGACAGGGTCGAGATTTTT
CASSYRDRVEIF
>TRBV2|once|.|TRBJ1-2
TGTGCCAGCAGTGAGCCCCACTATGGCTACACCTTC
CASSEPHYGYTF
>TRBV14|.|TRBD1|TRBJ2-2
TGTGCCAGCTACTCAGGGACAGAACACCGGGGAGCTGTTTTT
CASYSGTEHRGAVF
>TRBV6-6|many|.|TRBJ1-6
TGTGCCAGCAGTTACGTGGGGAGCTCCTATAATTCACCCCTCCACTTT
CASSYVGSSYNSPLHF
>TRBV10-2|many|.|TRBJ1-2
TGCGCCAGCAGTGAGTCAAGGACTGCACCATATGGCTACACCTTC
CASSESRTAPYGYTF
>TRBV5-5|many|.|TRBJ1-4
TGTGCCAGCAGCGACGGACAGCTAAGTAATGAAAAACTGTTTTTT
CASSDGQLSNEKLFF
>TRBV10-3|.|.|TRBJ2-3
TGTGCCATCAGTCCCCGAGGGGGTTTTGCAGATACGCAGTATTTT
CAISPRGGFADTQYF
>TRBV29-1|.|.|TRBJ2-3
TGCAGCGCCGTCAGAGGAGGTACGCAGTATTTT
CSAVRGGTQYF
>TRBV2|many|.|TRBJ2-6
TGTGCCAGCACTGGGGCCGGAGGTGGCGGGGCCAACGTCCTGACTTTC
CASTGAGGGGANVLTF
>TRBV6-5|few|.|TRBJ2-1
TGTGCCAGCGCGCCCGGCTACAATGAGCAGTTCTTC
CASAPGYNEQFF
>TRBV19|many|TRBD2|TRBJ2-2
TGTGCCAGTAGTATCGCCAGCGGGGCGAACACCGGGGAGCTGTTTTTT
CASSIASGANTGELFF
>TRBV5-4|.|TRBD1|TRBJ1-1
TGTGCCAGCAGCCCGGGGACAGGGGGCCGGGCTGAAGCTTTCTTT
CASSPGTGGRAEAFF
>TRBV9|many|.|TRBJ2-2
TGTGCGAACACCGGGGAGCTGTTTTTT
CANTGELFF
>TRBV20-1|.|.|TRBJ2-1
TGCAGTGCGCTCGCCCGGGACCTTAGCAATCAGCAGTTCTTC
CSALARDLSNQQFF
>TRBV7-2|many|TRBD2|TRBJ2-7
TGTGCCAGCAGCAAAACTAGCGGGGGGGCAACCGGGTACGAGCAGTACTTC
CASSKTSGGATGYEQYF
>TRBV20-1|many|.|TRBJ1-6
TGCAGTGCTAGTTCAGGCCTCGCCTTTAATTCACCCCTCCACTTT
CSASSGLAFNSPLHF
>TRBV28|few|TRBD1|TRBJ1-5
TGTGCCAGCAGTTCAACCCGGACAGGTCCTGCCAATCAGCCCCAGCATTTT
CASSSTRTGPANQPQHF